Listed below are T cell receptor beta chains from one sample, sequenced in a study of OX40 agonist ivuxolimab in advanced cancers. TCRdb's copy holds only in-frame clones and misses some; the assay was immunoSEQ multiplex PCR. The sample lists 90,000 to 100,000 clones; 70% to 90% were seen once. The sequencing used CD4+ or CD8+ T cells sorted from blood, collected in a trial of the OX40 agonist ivuxolimab. The receptors were sampled from an adult with an advanced solid tumor such as melanoma, head and neck, liver or kidney cancer. Both conserved end residues are part of each CDR3. A D gene is named only where the DNA matches it firmly. Clone size, where shown, is once, few, many, or a class for clones that have expanded.

.,TRBV28,.,TRBJ1-2,CASSLSYGYTF,TGTGCCAGCAGTTTATCCTATGGCTACACCTTC
.,TRBV6-5,.,TRBJ1-2,CASRGPGTNYGYTF,TGTGCCAGCCGAGGACCAGGCACTAACTATGGCTACACCTTC
TRBD1,TRBV5-6,.,TRBJ2-7,CASSLLGQGAYEQYF,TGTGCCAGCAGCCTTCTCGGACAGGGGGCCTACGAGCAGTACTTC
TRBD1,TRBV18,.,TRBJ1-4,CASSPDRATNEKLFF,TGTGCCAGCTCTCCGGACAGGGCAACTAATGAAAAACTGTTTTTT
TRBD2,TRBV5-1,.,TRBJ2-3,CASSLAGGATDTQYF,TGCGCCAGCAGCTTAGCGGGGGGCGCCACAGATACGCAGTATTTT
.,TRBV10-3,.,TRBJ1-2,CAISERLTIGGNYGYTF,TGTGCCATCAGTGAGCGTCTGACTATAGGGGGTAACTATGGCTACACCTTC
TRBD1,TRBV30,few,TRBJ1-5,CAWSADRDQPQHF,TGTGCCTGGAGTGCCGACAGGGATCAGCCCCAGCATTTT
TRBD1,TRBV7-9,.,TRBJ2-3,CASSSKIAGTGDTDTQYF,TGTGCCAGCAGCTCCAAAATCGCCGGGACAGGGGACACAGATACGCAGTATTTT
.,TRBV19,.,TRBJ1-6,CASRSTLLGNSPLHF,TGTGCCAGTAGATCGACCCTCTTGGGGAATTCACCCCTCCACTTT
.,TRBV28,.,TRBJ1-1,CASSNRVTEAFF,TGTGCCAGCAGTAACAGGGTCACTGAAGCTTTCTTT
TRBD1,TRBV6-5,.,TRBJ1-4,CASSYSGTGDEKLFF,TGTGCCAGCAGTTACTCCGGGACAGGAGATGAAAAACTGTTTTTT
.,TRBV28,.,TRBJ2-1,CAGRGGRENEQFF,TGTGCCGGCCGAGGGGGGCGCGAGAATGAGCAGTTCTTC
TRBD1,TRBV5-1,.,TRBJ1-1,CASSLRPGGFNTEAFF,TGCGCCAGCAGCTTGCGTCCAGGGGGCTTTAACACTGAAGCTTTCTTT
.,TRBV19,.,TRBJ2-7,CASSLSHLSYEQYF,TGTGCCAGTAGTCTGTCCCACCTCTCCTACGAGCAGTACTTC
.,TRBV12-5,.,TRBJ1-1,CASGLVRELDFMNTEAFF,TGTGCTAGTGGTTTGGTACGGGAGCTAGATTTCATGAACACTGAAGCTTTCTTT
TRBD1,TRBV19,.,TRBJ1-5,CATAGTGYGQPQHF,TGTGCCACCGCCGGGACAGGGTACGGACAGCCCCAGCATTTT
.,TRBV7-2,.,TRBJ2-7,CASSLSRSYEQYF,TGTGCCAGCAGCTTAAGCAGGAGCTACGAGCAGTACTTC
.,TRBV7-2,.,TRBJ1-5,CASSLGRDPQPQHF,TGTGCCAGCAGCTTAGGCAGGGATCCTCAGCCCCAGCATTTT
.,TRBV27,.,TRBJ1-3,CASSLRAADSGNTIYF,TGTGCCAGCAGTTTACGGGCAGCAGACTCTGGAAACACCATATATTTT
.,TRBV28,.,TRBJ2-7,CASSTPTPTAVKQYF,TGTGCCAGCAGTACACCGACACCAACTGCGGTGAAGCAGTACTTC
TRBD1,TRBV7-2,.,TRBJ2-1,CASSWGQGRINEQFF,TGTGCCAGCAGCTGGGGACAGGGGAGGATCAATGAGCAGTTCTTC
.,TRBV6-5,once,TRBJ1-6,CASSSRGSGYNSPLHF,TGTGCCAGCAGTTCTAGGGGAAGTGGGTATAATTCACCCCTCCACTTT